A single sample gave rise to the 28 T cell receptor beta chains below, sequenced in a study of T cell repertoires in cytomegalovirus infection. The antigens for these receptors are not known. TCRdb used MiXCR to reprocess the reads, holding one entry per CDR3 protein. The sample records approximately 260,000 distinct CDR3 sequences, less than 25% being singletons. This material consisted of cultured PBMCs, taken from culture after CMV antigen stimulation. Receptors were obtained from a human donor in good health (CMV status not recorded). Some clones in this sample may be carry-over from other donors' samples.

This clonotype was counted a few times. The rearrangement links TRBV7-6 to TRBJ1-1; D may be TRBD1 (6 bases). Germline loops: CDR1 SGHVS, CDR2 FNYEAQ. The ends were cut back, 2 bases at V and 6 bases at J, with 13 bases in the middle. This CDR3 comprises 14 residues. For the CDR3, the DNA is TGTGCCAGCAGCTTATTGGGGGCGGAAGCTGAAGCTTTCTTT. It is translated as CASSLLGAEAEAFF.

This clonotype has a handful of counts. J is TRBJ2-1 and V is TRBV2, with no clear D. Germline V CDR1 and CDR2: SNHLY, FYNNEI. V lost 6 bases and J lost 5, with 14 bases in between. The length of the CDR3 is 14 residues. The DNA for the CDR3 is TGTGCCAGCAGCTACTATATCAAAAACAATGAGCAGTTCTTC. Protein product: CASSYYIKNNEQFF. Drawing the rest from reference TRBV2 and TRBJ2-1, the complete variable domain is EPEVTQTPSHQVTQMGQEVILRCVPISNHLYFYWYRQILGQKVEFLVSFYNNEISEKSEIFDDQFSVERPDGSNFTLKIRSTKLEDSAMYFCASSYYIKNNEQFFGPGTRLTVL.

Here the CDR3 reads CASSPRVGRPSTDTQYF. The CDR3, as DNA: TGCGCCAGCAGCCCCAGGGTAGGGCGACCTAGCACAGATACGCAGTATTTT. This chain links TRBV5-1 with TRBJ2-3, with D maybe TRBD1 (5 bases). Germline values: CDR1 SGHRS, CDR2 YFSETQ. This CDR3 is built from 17 residues. V was pared by 4 bases and J by 0 bases, with 18 bases between.

A remark on this clonotype: A much larger clone lies one base from this, so it may be a read error. The genes are TRBV7-6 and TRBJ2-5; possible D gene TRBD2, 5 bases. The CDR3 covers 13 residues. Germline CDR1 and CDR2: SGHVS and FNYEAQ. CDR3 loop: CVSSGNKGETQYF. In nucleotides, the CDR3 is TGTGTCAGCAGCGGAAACAAGGGAGAGACCCAGTACTTC.

This clonotype was recorded many times. The chain joins TRBV7-2 to TRBJ1-4, with D possibly being TRBD1 (6 bases). Germline V gives CDR1 SGHTA, CDR2 FQGNSA. The CDR3 length is 14 residues. The V end lost 1 base, the J end lost 6 bases, and 9 bases lay between the germline ends. CDR3 loop: CASSLDNRDEKLFF. The CDR3 DNA follows: TGTGCCAGCAGCTTAGATAACAGGGATGAAAAACTGTTTTTT.

The sample holds a few counts of this clonotype. The J gene is TRBJ2-1, the V gene TRBV5-6, with 7 bases matching TRBD2. V lost 0 bases and J lost 9; bases outside the gene matches: 9. The CDR3 contains 15 residues. Germline V gives CDR1 SGHDT, CDR2 YYEEEE. CDR3 loop: CASSLVVSGGSEQFF. CDR3 coding DNA: TGTGCCAGCAGCTTGGTTGTCTCGGGAGGTAGTGAGCAGTTCTTC.

The chain couples TRBV7-6 to TRBJ2-3; 9 nucleotides align to TRBD2. The germline V gene encodes CDR1 SGHVS and CDR2 FNYEAQ. The CDR3 is 15 amino acids. Losses at the gene ends were 8 bases for V and 0 bases for J; bases not matched to a gene: 6. CDR3 coding DNA: TGTGCCAGCGGCCCCCTAGCGGGAAGCACAGATACGCAGTATTTT. This codes for CASGPLAGSTDTQYF.

V gene TRBV27 combines with J gene TRBJ2-7, with 10 bases fitting TRBD2. Germline V gene sequence: CDR1 MNHEY, CDR2 SMNVEV (reference sequence). Trimming at V came to 5 bases and at J to 0 bases, leaving 7 bases not matched to a gene. CDR3 length equals 16 residues. Written as DNA, the CDR3 is TGTGCCAGCAGTCCATGGGCTAGCGGGAGCTCCTACGAGCAGTACGTC. Translating gives CASSPWASGSSYEQYV.

Many counts were recorded for this clonotype. The rearrangement uses TRBV11-3 and TRBJ2-5; D perhaps matches TRBD2 (5 bases). Germline CDR1 reads SGHNT; CDR2 reads YENEEA. Trimming removed 6 bases at V and 5 bases at J, with 19 bases between. The CDR3 has 15 amino acids. The CDR3 loop reads CASRHGKGRMETQYF. The CDR3 DNA reads as TGTGCCAGCAGACACGGGAAAGGTCGTATGGAGACCCAGTACTTC.

This clonotype was counted between two and nine times. DNA of the CDR3: TGTGCCAGCAGTTTCTCCGGCAGGGACAAAGAAGCTTTCTTT. This encodes CASSFSGRDKEAFF. V and J are TRBV12-3 or TRBV12-4 and TRBJ1-1; perhaps TRBD1 as D (6 bases). This CDR3 region has 14 residues. V dropped 3 bases and J dropped 8 bases, with 16 bases sitting between them.

In its sample, this clonotype was seen many times. Written as DNA, the CDR3 is TGTGCCAGCAGCTTAGATGGAGGCTACACCTTC. It encodes CASSLDGGYTF. The rearrangement uses TRBV7-2 and TRBJ1-2; D remains ambiguous. Germline V CDR1 and CDR2: SGHTA, FQGNSA. The V gene lost 1 base and the J gene lost 8 bases, with 5 bases spanning the gap. The CDR3 consists of 11 residues.

This clonotype came up many times. This chain uses TRBV7-2 with TRBJ2-5; D assignment may be TRBD1 or TRBD2 (5 bases each). CDR1 is SGHTA and CDR2 is FQGNSA in the germline V gene. This CDR3 comprises 14 residues. Trimming shortened V by 2 bases and J by 4 bases, and 11 bases separated the two germline ends. CDR3 sequence reads: CASSLTGTAETQYF. The CDR3 DNA reads as TGTGCCAGCAGCTTAACGGGGACGGCAGAGACCCAGTACTTC.

The rearrangement links TRBV29-1 to TRBJ2-2, with D hard to call. The V gene lost 5 bases and the J gene lost 2 bases, with 12 bases spanning the gap. Per the germline V gene, CDR1 is SQVTM and CDR2 is ANQGSEA. The CDR3 sequence is 14 residues long. The CDR3 reads CSVYILGNTGELFF. CDR3 nucleotides: TGCAGCGTTTACATATTAGGCAACACCGGGGAGCTGTTTTTT.

This clonotype came up a few times. The J gene is TRBJ1-2, the V gene TRBV27; no firm D call. The V end was cut by 5 bases, the J end by 4 bases, with 8 bases between. The CDR3 runs 12 residues. The V gene's germline CDR1 is MNHEY and CDR2 SMNVEV (reference sequence). The CDR3 region has the DNA TGTGCCAGCAGTGCAAAGGGCTATGGCTACACCTTC. Translating it yields CASSAKGYGYTF.

This clonotype was seen a few times. The chain joins TRBV7-3 to TRBJ2-7, with a possible D match to TRBD2 (5 bases). The V and J ends lost 4 bases and 4 bases respectively, with 11 bases between them. Germline V lookup: CDR1 SGHTA, CDR2 FQGTGA. The CDR3 length is 13 residues. The CDR3 is CASSSQPGYEQYF. The CDR3 DNA is TGTGCCAGCAGCTCACAGCCGGGATACGAGCAGTACTTC.

This clonotype was seen more than once but under ten times. The J gene is TRBJ2-2, the V gene TRBV6-2 or TRBV6-3, with 8 nucleotides matching TRBD1. This CDR3 is built from 17 residues. Trimming took 2 bases from V and 6 from J; bases not matched to a gene: 11. Germline loops: CDR1 MNHEY, CDR2 SVGEGT. In DNA form, the CDR3 reads TGTGCCAGCAGTTACAGCGCGGGTGACAGGGGTTCCGGGGAGCTGTTTTTT. Amino acid sequence: CASSYSAGDRGSGELFF.

The J gene is TRBJ2-1, the V gene TRBV19, with TRBD2 as a possible D gene (5 bases). CDR1 and CDR2 (germline): LNHDA, SQIVND (reference sequence). Trimming removed 3 bases from V and 3 bases from J, with 15 bases in between. CDR3 length equals 16 residues. This CDR3 is CASSILGSTIYNEQFF. The CDR3 DNA follows: TGTGCCAGTAGTATCCTGGGGAGCACCATCTACAATGAGCAGTTCTTC.

The chain carries TRBV19 and TRBJ1-5; 9 nucleotides agree with TRBD1. V lost 3 bases, J lost 2 bases, and 2 bases stayed unmatched. CDR1 and CDR2 from the germline V gene are LNHDA and SQIVND (reference sequence). The CDR3 extends over 15 amino acids. This chain's CDR3 is CASSIRTGGNQPQHF. The CDR3 DNA reads TGTGCCAGTAGTATCAGGACAGGGGGCAATCAGCCCCAGCATTTT.

The DNA of the CDR3 is TGTGCCAGCAGTTTTAGTGGAGCGGGAGGGGAGCTGTTTTTT. Amino acids: CASSFSGAGGELFF. The gene calls are TRBV27 and TRBJ2-2, with 7 bases identical to TRBD2. Trimming removed 3 bases from V and 8 bases from J; junction bases left unmatched: 6. Germline CDR1 is MNHEY and CDR2 is SMNVEV (reference sequence). This CDR3 comprises 14 residues.

This clonotype came up a few times. The rearrangement joins TRBV5-1 to TRBJ2-7; unclear D gene. This CDR3 is built from 15 residues. V lost 5 bases and J lost 1, with 16 bases in between. Per the germline V gene, CDR1 is SGHRS and CDR2 is YFSETQ. This CDR3 reads CASRYLTDTSYEQYF. CDR3 bases: TGCGCCAGCAGATATTTAACTGACACTTCCTACGAGCAGTACTTC.

The chain combines TRBV28 with TRBJ1-5; TRBD1 matches at 10 bases. The V gene end was trimmed by 3 bases and the J gene end by 5 bases; junction bases not matched to a gene: 7. This CDR3 has 16 amino acids. Germline V gives CDR1 MDHEN, CDR2 SYDVKM. The CDR3 nucleotides read TGTGCCAGCAGTTTGGCCGGGACAGGGGTTTATCAGCCCCAGCATTTT. Amino acids: CASSLAGTGVYQPQHF. Full variable domain (outside the CDR3, taken from reference TRBV28 and TRBJ1-5): DVKVTQSSRYLVKRTGEKVFLECVQDMDHENMFWYRQDPGLGLRLIYFSYDVKMKEKGDIPEGYSVSREKKERFSLILESASTNQTSMYLCASSLAGTGVYQPQHFGDGTRLSIL.

The chain recombines TRBV5-8 with TRBJ2-3; 11 bases are a match to TRBD2. The germline V gene encodes CDR1 SGHTS and CDR2 YDEGEE. Trimming at V came to 0 bases and at J to 5 bases, leaving 5 bases not matched to a gene. The length of the CDR3 is 16 residues. The CDR3 bases are TGTGCCAGCAGCTTGGGAACTAGCGGGAGAAAAGATACGCAGTATTTT. The encoded protein is CASSLGTSGRKDTQYF.

V and J are TRBV12-3 or TRBV12-4 and TRBJ2-1; 8 bases are a match to TRBD2. Trimming removed 5 bases from V and 2 bases from J; junction bases left unmatched: 20. This CDR3 has 20 amino acids. CDR3 sequence (DNA): TGTGCCAGCAGTAAGGCTAGCGGGTATTACGAGTCACCCACCTACAATGAGCAGTTCTTC. Its protein product is CASSKASGYYESPTYNEQFF.

This clonotype occurred many times. The genes are TRBV12-3 or TRBV12-4 and TRBJ2-3, with D tentatively TRBD2 (6 bases). V was trimmed by 6 bases and J by 6 bases, leaving 13 bases between them. The CDR3 is made up of 13 amino acids. The CDR3 reads CASSRGREDTQYF. In DNA, the CDR3 is TGTGCCAGCAGCCGGGGGAGAGAGGATACGCAGTATTTT.

This clonotype was counted a few times. The genes are TRBV19 and TRBJ1-1; no reliable D call. Deletions cut 6 bases from V and 4 bases from J, with 18 bases between. CDR3 length: 15 residues. Germline V CDR1 and CDR2: LNHDA, SQIVND (reference sequence). The CDR3 DNA follows: TGTGCCAGTAGCCCTCGGGGAGTATTTGGCACTGAAGCTTTCTTT. Amino acid sequence: CASSPRGVFGTEAFF. The variable domain in full, with the rest retrieved from reference TRBV19 and TRBJ1-1, is DGGITQSPKYLFRKEGQNVTLSCEQNLNHDAMYWYRQDPGQGLRLIYYSQIVNDFQKGDIAEGYSVSREKKESFPLTVTSAQKNPTAFYLCASSPRGVFGTEAFFGQGTRLTVV.

This chain links TRBV7-2 with TRBJ2-3; a weak D match, TRBD2 (5 bases). The CDR3 length is 16 residues. CDR1 and CDR2 (germline): SGHTA, FQGNSA. Trimming took 2 bases from V and 1 from J, leaving 13 bases between them. The CDR3 sequence is CASSLSAAAGTDTQYF. For the CDR3, the DNA is TGTGCCAGCAGCTTATCGGCCGCAGCGGGCACAGATACGCAGTATTTT.

Many counts were recorded for this clonotype. The CDR3: CASSELGVDAFF. The CDR3, as DNA: TGTGCCAGCAGTGAACTAGGTGTCGACGCTTTCTTT. This chain joins TRBV25-1 and TRBJ1-1; D is unclear. Germline V gene data show CDR1 as MGHDK and CDR2 as SYGVNS. V lost 2 bases to trimming and J lost 11 bases, with 12 bases between them. The CDR3 is made up of 12 amino acids.

Ten or more counts support this clonotype. This chain links TRBV4-1 with TRBJ1-4, with D perhaps matching TRBD1 (6 bases). The CDR3 covers 14 residues. V dropped 2 bases and J dropped 5 bases, with 9 bases sitting between them. Per the germline V gene, CDR1 is MGHRA and CDR2 is YSYEKL. CDR3 protein: CASSQHGQNEKLFF. In DNA, the CDR3 is TGCGCCAGCAGCCAACACGGACAGAATGAAAAACTGTTTTTT.